This T cell receptor (beta chain) was recorded in a study of T-cell reconstitution after alpha-beta-depleted transplantation in children. Study-level results: Reportedly, alpha-beta T cells present about two months post-transplant originated from several hundred expanded clones of graft origin. Newly generated T cells supplied most T-cell counts and diversity one year post-transplant. Some patients' high day-60 TCRbeta diversity was attributed to recipient cells surviving conditioning.

For TCRbeta, the library was prepared with unique molecular identifiers. One entry per CDR3 protein results from TCRdb running MiXCR on the PCR reads. The table lists about 170,000 distinct CDR3 sequences, roughly 11% of them singletons. Germline trimming cut 7 bases from V and 9 bases from J; bases unmatched to any gene: 12. The CDR3 extends over 14 amino acids. Germline V CDR1 and CDR2: SQVTM, ANQGSEA. Ten or more counts support this clonotype. Its target is not known. The material was PBMCs, obtained before TCRalphabeta/CD19-depleted stem cell transplant. The chain links TRBV29-1 to TRBJ2-1; 10 positions agree with TRBD2. This TCR came from a boy younger than 10 with acute myeloid leukemia, due to receive a stem cell transplant. The CDR3 sequence: CSGWSGVAGGEQFF. The CDR3 DNA reads TGCAGCGGGTGGTCCGGGGTAGCGGGAGGTGAGCAGTTCTTC.